One sample yielded the 22 T cell receptor beta chains listed below, sequenced in a study of T cell changes during pregnancy in multiple sclerosis. Produced via immunoSEQ multiplex PCR; TCRdb's table is partial and in-frame only. The sample gives 49,000 or so clones, 94% of which show up once; 5.5% is in the top ten. Here the sequenced sample was CD8+ T cells from peripheral blood mononuclear cells, taken before pregnancy. Receptors were obtained from a female donor with multiple sclerosis, enrolled in a pregnancy study.

As concerns this clone: This specimen includes other DNA sequences encoding the same CDR3. This chain uses TRBV25-1 with TRBJ2-4, with D maybe TRBD2 (6 bases). Germline CDR1 is MGHDK and CDR2 is SYGVNS. The CDR3 runs to 18 residues. V lost 2 bases to trimming and J lost 0 bases, with 17 bases between them. The CDR3 DNA sequence: TGTGCCAGCAGTGAAGGCCCCGTTGCGGGACTAGCCAAAAACATTCAGTACTTC. Translation gives CASSEGPVAGLAKNIQYF.

Notes on this clone: Sequence at one end of the junction differs from germline and may be a read error. V gene TRBV29-1 combines with J gene TRBJ2-5; no reliable D call. Germline V lookup: CDR1 SQVTM, CDR2 ANQGSEA. The CDR3 spans 12 residues. The CDR3 reads CSVEDGEETQYF. The CDR3 DNA reads as TGCAGCGTCGAAGACGGAGAAGAGACCCAGTACTTC. The entire variable domain, with the rest obtained from reference TRBV29-1 and TRBJ2-5, is as follows: SAVISQKPSRDICQRGTSLTIQCQVDSQVTMMFWYRQQPGQSLTLIATANQGSEATYESGFVIDKFPISRPNLTFSTLTVSNMSPEDSSIYLCSVEDGEETQYFGPGTRLLVL.

The V and J genes are TRBV7-9 and TRBJ2-1, with 7 bases that match TRBD1. V lost 5 bases to trimming and J lost 3 bases; unmatched junction nucleotides: 13. Looked up from germline, CDR1 is SEHNR and CDR2 is FQNEAQ (reference sequence). This CDR3 region has 17 residues. As DNA, the CDR3 is TGTGCCAGCAGCACACCTCCCCTTAGGGACAGCTACAATGAGCAGTTCTTC. Its translation: CASSTPPLRDSYNEQFF.

The chain joins TRBV19 to TRBJ2-1; 12 positions match TRBD2. The trim removed 7 bases at V and 7 bases at J, leaving 5 bases unmatched. This CDR3 contains 14 residues. Germline CDR1 LNHDA, CDR2 SQIVND (reference sequence). CDR3 in DNA: TGTGCCAGTAAAACTAGCGGGAGGACGAATGAGCAGTTCTTC. Translated: CASKTSGRTNEQFF.

The chain links TRBV27 to TRBJ2-7; the match to TRBD2 covers 13 bases. CDR1 MNHEY and CDR2 SMNVEV come from the germline V gene (reference sequence). The junction had 2 bases not matched to a gene; V was cut back by 6 bases and J by 0 bases. The CDR3 spans 15 residues. DNA for the CDR3: TGTGCCAGCAGCGGGACTAGCGGGAACTCCTACGAGCAGTACTTC. It is translated as CASSGTSGNSYEQYF.

CDR3 DNA: TGTGCCAGCTCACACTGGACTAGCGAGCAGTACTTC. Protein: CASSHWTSEQYF. The genes are TRBV18 and TRBJ2-7; 7 bases align to TRBD2. The junction had 3 bases not matched to a gene; V was cut back by 4 bases and J by 6 bases. The CDR3 consists of 12 residues. The germline gives CDR1 KGHSH, CDR2 LQKENI. The entire variable domain, with the rest obtained from reference TRBV18 and TRBJ2-7, is as follows: NAGVMQNPRHLVRRRGQEARLRCSPMKGHSHVYWYRQLPEEGLKFMVYLQKENIIDESGMPKERFSAEFPKEGPSILRIQQVVRGDSAAYFCASSHWTSEQYFGPGTRLTVT.

This CDR3 is CASSQAGLADTDTQYF. CDR3 nucleotide sequence: TGCGCCAGCAGCCAAGCGGGACTAGCGGACACAGATACGCAGTATTTT. This chain uses TRBV4-1 with TRBJ2-3; 11 bases are a match to TRBD2. The germline CDR1 and CDR2 sequences are MGHRA and YSYEKL. The V segment lost 1 base and the J segment 2 bases; nucleotides outside the gene matches: 2. This CDR3 is built from 16 residues.

The gene calls are TRBV27 and TRBJ2-7, with 9 bases identical to TRBD1. Germline loops: CDR1 MNHEY, CDR2 SMNVEV (reference sequence). V trimming: 4 bases; J trimming: 2 bases; junction bases outside the gene matches: 12. This CDR3 has 17 amino acids. The CDR3 coding sequence is TGTGCCAGCAGTTCGATCCGGACAGGGGCTCTAACCTACGAGCAGTACTTC. It is translated as CASSSIRTGALTYEQYF.

The chain links TRBV6-1 to TRBJ2-1; D is perhaps TRBD2 (5 bases). The CDR3 extends over 14 amino acids. The V and J ends lost 6 bases and 0 bases respectively, with 9 bases between them. The germline CDR1 and CDR2 sequences are MNHNS and SASEGT. The CDR3 here is CASRSRDSYNEQFF. The CDR3 DNA sequence: TGTGCCAGCAGGTCACGGGACTCCTACAATGAGCAGTTCTTC.

CDR3 coding DNA: TGTGCCAGCAGTCTGAACACCTACACTGAAGCTTTCTTT. Its protein is CASSLNTYTEAFF. The rearrangement links TRBV6-5 to TRBJ1-1, with D unclear. Per germline, CDR1 MNHEY and CDR2 SVGAGI. The CDR3 has 13 residues. V shed 5 bases and J shed 3 bases, with 10 bases lying between them.

The chain has TRBV11-2 and TRBJ2-7; maybe TRBD2 (5 bases). Trimming shortened V by 8 bases and J by 6 bases, and 17 bases separated the two germline ends. The CDR3 length is 13 residues. CDR1 is SGHAT, CDR2 FQNNGV, per germline. Here the CDR3 DNA reads TGTGCCAGCGCAACGGTAGGGAGACTCGAGCAGTACTTC. Amino acid sequence: CASATVGRLEQYF. Full variable domain (rest looked up from reference TRBV11-2 and TRBJ2-7): EAGVAQSPRYKIIEKRQSVAFWCNPISGHATLYWYQQILGQGPKLLIQFQNNGVVDDSQLPKDRFSAERLKGVDSTLKIQPAKLEDSAVYLCASATVGRLEQYFGPGTRLTVT.

The rearrangement joins TRBV5-8 to TRBJ2-1, with D tentatively TRBD2 (7 bases). The germline V and J ends were trimmed by 2 bases and 8 bases, with 26 bases remaining between them. Germline loops: CDR1 SGHTS, CDR2 YDEGEE. The CDR3 totals 18 residues. This CDR3 reads CASSFSVIGGEGVDEQFF. The CDR3 DNA is TGTGCCAGCAGCTTTTCTGTCATCGGCGGGGAGGGGGTTGATGAGCAGTTCTTC. Based on the CDR3 plus reference TRBV5-8 and TRBJ2-1, the full variable domain is EAGVTQSPTHLIKTRGQQATLRCSPISGHTSVYWYQQALGLGLQFLLWYDEGEERNRGNFPPRFSGRQFPNYSSELNVNALELEDSALYLCASSFSVIGGEGVDEQFFGPGTRLTVL.

The chain has TRBV5-1 and TRBJ1-2; 8 bases match TRBD1. The V and J ends lost 3 bases and 6 bases, in that order; junction bases with no gene match: 13. The CDR3 consists of 16 residues. CDR1 and CDR2 (germline): SGHRS, YFSETQ. The CDR3 sequence: CASSSILPQGADGYTF. DNA for the CDR3: TGCGCCAGCAGCTCCATCTTGCCGCAGGGGGCGGATGGCTACACCTTC.

This rearrangement joins TRBV5-1 to TRBJ1-2; 9 bases line up with TRBD1. Germline values: CDR1 SGHRS, CDR2 YFSETQ. Trimming took 4 bases from V and 5 from J; bases not matched to a gene: 6. The CDR3 is 14 residues long. This CDR3 is CASSLTGGEYGYTF. CDR3 in DNA: TGCGCCAGCAGCCTAACAGGGGGCGAGTATGGCTACACCTTC.

This chain connects TRBV27 to TRBJ1-4; D is unresolved. Germline-derived CDR1 and CDR2 are MNHEY and SMNVEV (reference sequence). V lost 2 bases, J lost 3 bases, and 7 bases lay in between. The CDR3 consists of 14 residues. The CDR3 sequence is CASSLGRSNEKLFF. CDR3 sequence (DNA): TGTGCCAGCAGTTTAGGGAGGTCTAATGAAAAACTGTTTTTT.

This chain joins TRBV4-1 and TRBJ2-3, with TRBD2 matching 8 bases. After removal of 0 bases from V and 2 bases from J, the junction contained 7 bases not matched to a gene. The germline V gene encodes CDR1 MGHRA and CDR2 YSYEKL. The CDR3 is 17 amino acids. The CDR3 reads CASSQDWASGYTDTQYF. In DNA, the CDR3 is TGCGCCAGCAGCCAAGATTGGGCTAGCGGGTACACAGATACGCAGTATTTT.

This chain links TRBV11-2 with TRBJ2-6, with D unresolved. V was pared by 5 bases and J by 3 bases, with 5 bases between. The CDR3 runs to 13 residues. Per germline, CDR1 SGHAT and CDR2 FQNNGV. The CDR3 nucleotides read TGTGCCAGCAGCCGTAGTGGGGCCAACGTCCTGACTTTC. The encoded protein is CASSRSGANVLTF.

CDR3 sequence (DNA): TGTGCCAGCAGTTTGACGACAGCATACAATGAGCAGTTCTTC. Its protein is CASSLTTAYNEQFF. This sequence joins TRBV27 and TRBJ2-1; tentatively, D is TRBD1 (5 bases). Trimming shortened V by 3 bases and J by 4 bases, and 10 bases separated the two germline ends. There are 14 residues in the CDR3. The germline CDR1 and CDR2 sequences are MNHEY and SMNVEV (reference sequence).

V usage is TRBV6-5 and J usage is TRBJ1-2, with 11 positions matching TRBD1. The trim removed 0 bases at V and 4 bases at J, leaving 4 bases unmatched. Germline V CDR1 and CDR2: MNHEY, SVGAGI. CDR3 length: 16 residues. Here the CDR3 reads CASSYSRTGGTYGYTF. CDR3 nucleotide sequence: TGTGCCAGCAGTTACTCTCGGACAGGGGGCACCTATGGCTACACCTTC.

The J gene is TRBJ1-5, the V gene TRBV28; maybe TRBD1 (6 bases). Germline V CDR1 and CDR2: MDHEN, SYDVKM. The CDR3 totals 16 residues. V was shortened by 7 bases and J by 3 bases, with 19 bases between the two germline ends. CDR3 protein: CASTEYRAVNNQPQHF. CDR3 bases: TGTGCCAGCACTGAATACAGGGCCGTTAACAATCAGCCCCAGCATTTT.

The V call is TRBV25-1, the J call TRBJ2-2, with D hard to call. The CDR3 extends over 13 amino acids. The V and J ends lost 4 bases and 1 base respectively, with 4 bases between them. Germline lookup yields CDR1 MGHDK and CDR2 SYGVNS. The CDR3: CASSGQNTGELFF. The DNA for the CDR3 is TGTGCCAGCAGTGGACAGAACACCGGGGAGCTGTTTTTT.

This rearrangement joins TRBV27 to TRBJ1-1; TRBD1 agrees at 10 bases. This CDR3 spans 14 amino acids. V lost 6 bases to trimming and J lost 3 bases; unmatched junction nucleotides: 4. The germline V gene has CDR1 MNHEY and CDR2 SMNVEV (reference sequence). CDR3 coding DNA: TGTGCCAGCAGGGATGGACAGGGGGACACTGAAGCTTTCTTT. This gives the protein CASRDGQGDTEAFF.